Detailed here is one TCR beta chain. The sample comes from a study of blood T cell repertoires in COVID-19. Background on the study: Material from acute and convalescent COVID-19 was sourced from the United States, Italy and Spain. T cells, B-cell-depleted T cells, or PBMCs supplied cDNA or gDNA.

In the original workflow: Nucleated cell counts were estimated from reference gene primer amplification. Sequenced by immunoSEQ multiplex PCR; TCRdb stores in-frame clones only, minus some. The D gene and trimming were derived from the DNA, and the V and J assignments and clone size from that table. The data hold some 290,000 clones, with approximately 80% observed a single time. This receptor was taken from a woman in her sixties with active or convalescent COVID-19. The sample comprised peripheral blood.

The CDR3 sequence: CASTLGGAYEKLFF. In DNA, the CDR3 is TGTGCCAGTACCCTAGGGGGGGCGTATGAAAAACTGTTTTTT. The chain uses TRBV19 and TRBJ1-4, with D perhaps TRBD1 (6 bases). This CDR3 is built from 14 residues. The germline V gene has CDR1 LNHDA and CDR2 SQIVND (reference sequence). With 7 bases removed from V and 6 bases from J, the gap between germline ends came to 15 bases.